These T cell receptor beta chains were read from a single sample in a study of shared clonotypes between healthy human individuals. Measured with immunoSEQ multiplex PCR; TCRdb has only the in-frame clones, and not every one. The sample has roughly 590,000 clones, about 95% seen once. The sequencing sample was made of naive CD8+ T cells sorted from blood. The receptors come from a woman in her twenties or thirties in good health. Both conserved end residues are part of each CDR3. The D gene is left open where the match is weak. Clone sizes are given selectively: once, few, many, or a class where the clone is expanded.

J	size	D	V	DNA	CDR3
TRBJ2-7	-	-	TRBV7-3	TGTGCCAGCAGCTTATATCCCGGGAACAACTACGAGCAGTACTTC	CASSLYPGNNYEQYF
TRBJ1-4	-	TRBD1	TRBV2	TGTGCCAGCAGTGGGATGGGACAGGATTACGAAAAACTGTTTTTT	CASSGMGQDYEKLFF
TRBJ1-2	-	-	TRBV5-1	TGCGCCAGCAGCTGGGATTTACAAGCTAACTATGGCTACACCTTC	CASSWDLQANYGYTF
TRBJ1-1	-	-	TRBV28	TGTGCCAGCAGTTTGGGGACAGAAGCTTTCTTT	CASSLGTEAFF
TRBJ1-2	-	-	TRBV28	TGTGCCAGCAGTTTACGGGGACCCAGTGGCTACACCTTC	CASSLRGPSGYTF
TRBJ1-5	-	-	TRBV5-8	TGTGCCAGCAGCTTGGTAAGCAGCACAATCAATCAGCCCCAGCATTTT	CASSLVSSTINQPQHF
TRBJ2-5	-	-	TRBV29-1	TGCAGCGTTCGAGAACCGGGCCCCCTCCAGCCGGCCCAGTACTTC	CSVREPGPLQPAQYF
TRBJ2-7	-	-	TRBV11-3	TGTGCCAGCATCCGAAATGGCTACGAGCAGTACTTC	CASIRNGYEQYF
TRBJ2-5	-	-	TRBV6-6	TGTGCCAGCAGCTCCACGGGGCGCGCTGAGACCCAGTACTTC	CASSSTGRAETQYF
TRBJ2-7	few	-	TRBV7-9	TGTGCCAGCAGCACAAGGACACGCGAGCAGTACTTC	CASSTRTREQYF
TRBJ2-5	-	-	TRBV27	TGTGCCAGCAGTTTCGGGACCGGATTTAGCCAGTACTTC	CASSFGTGFSQYF
TRBJ2-7	-	TRBD2	TRBV28	TGTGCCAGCAACTTACGAGGACTAGCCTACGAGCAGTACTTC	CASNLRGLAYEQYF
TRBJ1-5	-	-	TRBV15	TGTGCCACCAGCAGAGTCTGGGTGGGTCAAAATCAGCCCCAGCATTTT	CATSRVWVGQNQPQHF
TRBJ2-2	-	-	TRBV7-2	TGTGCCAGCAGCTTGCGGACTCTCCCCTATTCCTTTAGTACCGGGGAGCTGTTTTTT	CASSLRTLPYSFSTGELFF
TRBJ2-7	-	-	TRBV9	TGTGCCAGCAGCTCTAGACAGTCCTACGAGCAGTACTTC	CASSSRQSYEQYF
TRBJ2-7	-	-	TRBV25-1	TGTGCCAGCGGGAGTTCCTACGAGCAGTACTTC	CASGSSYEQYF